The sequence of this T cell receptor (beta chain) was determined in a study of CD8+ T cells in alopecia areata. cDNA serving as the sequencing template came from extracted, reverse transcribed RNA. Assay used: immunoSEQ multiplex PCR; TCRdb lists only in-frame clones, some missing. Here the sample spans tens of thousands of clones, 66% being singletons. Treatment specified: oral pan-JAK inhibitor, 5-10 mg twice daily. Germline lookup yields CDR1 SGDLS and CDR2 YYNGEE. The V and J ends lost 3 bases and 6 bases, in that order; junction bases with no gene match: 6. This CDR3 is built from 16 residues. The input for sequencing was CD8+ T cells sorted from blood, taken at week 24, from a patient treated with tofacitinib. This receptor was taken from a human donor with alopecia areata. The chain recombines TRBV9 with TRBJ2-2; 12 positions match TRBD2. The CDR3 DNA sequence: TGTGCCAGCAGCGCCAGACTAGCGGGAGCCCCCGGGGAGCTGTTTTTT. Protein sequence: CASSARLAGAPGELFF.